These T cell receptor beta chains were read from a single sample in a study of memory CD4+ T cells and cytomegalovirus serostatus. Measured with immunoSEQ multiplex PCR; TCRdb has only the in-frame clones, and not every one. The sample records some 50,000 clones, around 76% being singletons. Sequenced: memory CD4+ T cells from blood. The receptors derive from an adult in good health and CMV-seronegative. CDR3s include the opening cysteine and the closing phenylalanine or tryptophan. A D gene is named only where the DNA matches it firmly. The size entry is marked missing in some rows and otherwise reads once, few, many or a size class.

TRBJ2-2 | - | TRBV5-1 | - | CASSLRAPTGNTGELFF | TGCGCCAGCAGCTTGAGGGCCCCAACAGGGAACACCGGGGAGCTGTTTTTT
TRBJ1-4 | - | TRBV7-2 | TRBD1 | CASSEDRGKHEKLFF | TGTGCCAGCAGCGAGGACAGGGGGAAACATGAAAAACTGTTTTTT
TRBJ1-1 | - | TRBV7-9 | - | CASSLTPGNTEAFF | TGTGCCAGCAGCTTAACCCCAGGGAACACTGAAGCTTTCTTT
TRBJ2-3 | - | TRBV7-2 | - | CASSKRAQGDTQYF | TGTGCCAGCAGCAAAAGGGCCCAAGGGGATACGCAGTATTTT
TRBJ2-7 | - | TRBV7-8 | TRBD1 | CASSLGQERYEQYF | TGTGCCAGCAGCCTGGGACAGGAGCGCTACGAGCAGTACTTC
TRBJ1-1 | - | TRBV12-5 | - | CASGSRTNTEAFF | TGTGCTAGTGGTTCTCGGACGAACACTGAAGCTTTCTTT
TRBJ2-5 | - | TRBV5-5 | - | CASSLGVDGETQYF | TGTGCCAGCAGCTTGGGGGTGGATGGCGAGACCCAGTACTTC
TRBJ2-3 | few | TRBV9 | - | CASSVGGAQDTQYF | TGTGCCAGCAGCGTAGGAGGGGCCCAAGATACGCAGTATTTT
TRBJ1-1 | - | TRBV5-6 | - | CASSYGPNTEAFF | TGTGCCAGCAGCTACGGGCCTAACACTGAAGCTTTCTTT
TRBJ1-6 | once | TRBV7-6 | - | CASSPPVGPLHF | TGTGCCAGCAGCCCCCCCGTGGGACCCCTCCACTTT
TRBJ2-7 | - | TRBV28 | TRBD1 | CASWDRGATYEQYF | TGTGCCAGTTGGGACAGGGGGGCTACCTACGAGCAGTACTTC
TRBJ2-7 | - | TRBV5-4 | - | CASSLGLATYEQYF | TGTGCCAGCAGCTTGGGGCTGGCCACCTACGAGCAGTACTTC
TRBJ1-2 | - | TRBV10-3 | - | CAIRPPSANYGYTF | TGTGCCATCAGACCTCCATCGGCTAACTATGGCTACACCTTC
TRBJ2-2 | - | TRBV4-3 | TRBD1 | CASSHAQGAQTGELFF | TGCGCCAGCAGCCATGCACAGGGGGCGCAAACCGGGGAGCTGTTTTTT
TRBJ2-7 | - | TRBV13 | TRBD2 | CASRDGTSGKVASEQYF | TGTGCCAGCCGAGATGGGACTAGCGGGAAGGTGGCTTCCGAGCAGTACTTC
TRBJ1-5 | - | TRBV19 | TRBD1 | CASSTGTGGMYGNQPQHF | TGTGCCAGTAGTACCGGGACAGGGGGCATGTATGGCAATCAGCCCCAGCATTTT
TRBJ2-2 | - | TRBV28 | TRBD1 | CASSLLKGGTNTGELFF | TGTGCCAGCAGTTTATTAAAAGGGGGCACGAACACCGGGGAGCTGTTTTTT
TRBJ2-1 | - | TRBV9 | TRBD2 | CASSSRVAGTYNEQFF | TGTGCCAGCAGCTCTCGGGTAGCGGGAACGTACAATGAGCAGTTCTTC
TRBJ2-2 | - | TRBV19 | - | CASSNLPWSGTNTGELFF | TGTGCCAGTAGCAATCTCCCATGGTCGGGGACGAACACCGGGGAGCTGTTTTTT
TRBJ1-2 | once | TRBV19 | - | CASRPEDSRTNYGYTF | TGTGCCAGTAGACCAGAGGATAGTCGGACTAACTATGGCTACACCTTC
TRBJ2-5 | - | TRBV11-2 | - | CASSSTWTQYF | TGTGCCAGCAGCTCAACATGGACCCAGTACTTC
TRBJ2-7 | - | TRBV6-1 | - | CASSEEWGEQYF | TGTGCCAGCAGTGAAGAATGGGGAGAGCAGTACTTC
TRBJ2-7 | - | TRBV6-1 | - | CASSRGLSIYEQYF | TGTGCCAGCAGTCGTGGCCTATCTATCTACGAGCAGTACTTC
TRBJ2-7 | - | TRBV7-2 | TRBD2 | CASSQAGTSGYEQYF | TGTGCCAGCAGTCAGGCCGGGACTAGCGGATACGAGCAGTACTTC
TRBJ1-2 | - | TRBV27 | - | CASRSFRGPNYGYTF | TGTGCCAGCAGGTCCTTCCGGGGCCCTAACTATGGCTACACCTTC
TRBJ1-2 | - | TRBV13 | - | CASSLPGAYGYTF | TGTGCCAGCAGCTTACCGGGGGCCTATGGCTACACCTTC
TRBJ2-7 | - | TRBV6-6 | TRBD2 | CASRTGTIAYEQYF | TGTGCCAGCAGGACCGGGACTATCGCCTACGAGCAGTACTTC
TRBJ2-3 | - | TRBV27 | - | CASSLSPTFWGVGTDTQYF | TGTGCCAGCAGCTTAAGCCCGACCTTTTGGGGAGTGGGCACAGATACGCAGTATTTT